These 20 T cell receptor beta chains were all obtained from the same sample, sequenced in a study of shared clonotypes between healthy human individuals. Assay: immunoSEQ multiplex PCR; the TCRdb copy retains only in-frame clones and omits some. The sample records some 1 million clones, under 80% being singletons. The sequencing input was memory CD4+ T cells sorted from blood. Noted subset: CD45RA-negative fraction. All receptors come from a man in his late teens or twenties in good health.

This clone occurred many times. The chain joins TRBV2 to TRBJ2-5, with D perhaps assigned TRBD1 or TRBD2 (6 bases each). Trimming took 7 bases from V and 7 from J, leaving 16 bases between them. Per the germline V gene, CDR1 is SNHLY and CDR2 is FYNNEI. There are 13 residues in the CDR3. CDR3 bases: TGTGCCAGCACCCAAATCGGGGGCGGGACCCAGTACTTC. As protein: CASTQIGGGTQYF.

The chain couples TRBV7-8 to TRBJ1-2, with D perhaps TRBD1 (5 bases). The CDR3 spans 13 residues. Germline loops: CDR1 SGHVS, CDR2 FQNEAQ. The ends were cut back, 5 bases at V and 7 bases at J, with 14 bases in the middle. This chain's CDR3 is CASSPTGTGGYTF. The CDR3 region has the DNA TGTGCCAGCAGCCCCACGGGGACCGGTGGCTACACCTTC.

Worth noting for this clone: The same CDR3 also results from other DNA sequences found in this sample. V usage is TRBV6-5 and J usage is TRBJ1-5; possibly TRBD1 for D (5 bases). The germline CDR1 and CDR2 sequences are MNHEY and SVGAGI. The CDR3 is 14 amino acids. Trimming pared 2 bases from V and 5 bases from J, leaving 10 bases between. The CDR3 nucleotides read TGTGCCAGCAGTTACCAAGGGGTACATCAGCCCCAGCATTTT. Its protein product is CASSYQGVHQPQHF.

This chain connects TRBV28 to TRBJ2-7; 9 bases fit TRBD2. Germline V gene data show CDR1 as MDHEN and CDR2 as SYDVKM. The J segment lost 4 bases and the V segment lost 6 bases, leaving 7 bases of the junction unmatched. The CDR3 is 14 amino acids. The CDR3, as DNA: TGTGCCAGCAGGAAGAGCGGGGGGCGGTACGAGCAGTACTTC. Its protein is CASRKSGGRYEQYF.

A single count supports this clone. The rearrangement links TRBV4-3 to TRBJ1-6; no clear D. Trimming cost V 0 bases and J 4 bases, with 10 bases left between them. This CDR3 has 16 residues. Germline CDR1 reads LGHNA; CDR2 reads YSLEER. CDR3 amino acids: CASSQESVTYNSPLHF. CDR3 in DNA: TGCGCCAGCAGCCAAGAGTCAGTTACTTATAATTCACCCCTCCACTTT.

There are a few counts of this clone. The rearrangement uses TRBV5-4 and TRBJ2-7, with 13 bases matching TRBD2. V was pared by 6 bases and J by 5 bases, with 11 bases of the junction left unmatched. The germline CDR1 and CDR2 sequences are SGHNT and YYREEE (reference sequence). The CDR3 is 16 amino acids. The CDR3 bases are TGTGCCAGCACCCGTGCCGGACTAGCGGGAGATCACGAGCAGTACTTC. Its protein is CASTRAGLAGDHEQYF.

The chain joins TRBV19 to TRBJ1-5; D is unclear. The CDR3 extends over 15 amino acids. The V gene lost 6 bases and the J gene lost 3 bases, with 15 bases spanning the gap. Per germline, CDR1 LNHDA and CDR2 SQIVND (reference sequence). In DNA, the CDR3 is TGTGCCAGTAGCGGGGAGGGCATTGTCAATCAGCCCCAGCATTTT. The encoded protein is CASSGEGIVNQPQHF.

J is TRBJ2-7 and V is TRBV6-5, with D possibly TRBD1 on 6 matching bases. The germline V gene has CDR1 MNHEY and CDR2 SVGAGI. The V and J ends lost 6 bases and 4 bases respectively, with 19 bases between them. CDR3 size: 15 residues. The CDR3 coding sequence is TGTGCCAGCAGGAAAGCAGGGGCCCAACTTTACGAGCAGTACTTC. Translation gives CASRKAGAQLYEQYF.

On this clone: Other nucleotide sequences from this sample produce the same CDR3. The rearrangement links TRBV30 to TRBJ1-2; no clear D gene. CDR3 length: 11 amino acids. Germline loops: CDR1 GTSNPN, CDR2 SVGIG (reference sequence). V lost 3 bases to trimming and J lost 5 bases, with 7 bases between them. This CDR3 is CAWSEGYGYTF. The DNA of the CDR3 is TGTGCCTGGAGCGAAGGATATGGCTACACCTTC. Variable domain in full (rest from reference TRBV30 and TRBJ1-2): SQTIHQWPATLVQPVGSPLSLECTVEGTSNPNLYWYRQAAGRGLQLLFYSVGIGQISSEVPQNLSASRPQDRQFILSSKKLLLSDSGFYLCAWSEGYGYTFGSGTRLTVV.

Concerning this clone: Within the sample, other DNA sequences also encode this same CDR3. The rearrangement joins TRBV2 to TRBJ2-2; TRBD1 aligns across 10 bases. Per germline, CDR1 SNHLY and CDR2 FYNNEI. Trimming at V came to 6 bases and at J to 5 bases, leaving 3 bases not matched to a gene. This CDR3 comprises 14 residues. The CDR3: CASSGDRGTGELFF. The CDR3 DNA is TGTGCCAGCAGCGGGGACAGGGGAACCGGGGAGCTGTTTTTT.

This clone was counted a single time. This chain connects TRBV6-6 to TRBJ2-2; 8 bases line up with TRBD1. With 7 bases clipped from V and 4 bases from J, the junction kept 8 bases outside the gene matches. Per the germline V gene, CDR1 is MNHNY and CDR2 is SVGAGI (reference sequence). CDR3 length equals 15 residues. CDR3 in amino acids: CASNPGTGRTGELFF. CDR3 bases: TGTGCCAGCAACCCGGGGACAGGTCGCACCGGGGAGCTGTTTTTT.

As for this clone: A read error may explain this, as a much larger clone is one base away. The rearrangement links TRBV5-1 to TRBJ2-5; 7 bases fit TRBD1. This CDR3 spans 14 amino acids. V shed 3 bases and J 2 bases; nucleotides not matched to a gene: 4. The germline CDR1 and CDR2 sequences are SGHRS and YFSETQ. Written as DNA, the CDR3 is TGCGCCAGCAGCTCGGGACAGTTACAAGAGACCCAGTACTTC. This codes for CASSSGQLQETQYF.

V is TRBV19 and J is TRBJ1-3; the D is unclear. V lost 5 bases and J 0 bases, leaving 17 bases between the germline ends. The CDR3 consists of 17 residues. Germline CDR1 and CDR2: LNHDA and SQIVND (reference sequence). CDR3: CASSLVRGTLSGNTIYF. Here the CDR3 DNA reads TGTGCCAGTAGTTTGGTCCGGGGTACTCTCTCTGGAAACACCATATATTTT.

This clone turned up a few times. This chain uses TRBV30 with TRBJ2-3; 8 positions agree with TRBD2. The germline V gene has CDR1 GTSNPN and CDR2 SVGIG (reference sequence). CDR3 length equals 14 residues. With 0 bases clipped from V and 7 bases from J, the junction kept 6 bases outside the gene matches. CDR3: CAWSVSGNTNTQYF. For the CDR3, the DNA is TGTGCCTGGAGTGTTAGCGGGAATACAAATACGCAGTATTTT.

The gene calls are TRBV11-2 and TRBJ1-5; no clear D gene. Germline CDR1 and CDR2: SGHAT and FQNNGV. Trimming removed 0 bases from V and 3 bases from J, with 9 bases in between. The CDR3 loop spans 15 amino acids. This CDR3 is CASSLDPPDNQPQHF. The CDR3 nucleotides read TGTGCCAGCAGCTTAGACCCCCCGGACAATCAGCCCCAGCATTTT.

The V gene is TRBV29-1, the J gene TRBJ2-3; TRBD1 or TRBD2 may be the D gene (6 bases each). The V gene's germline CDR1 is SQVTM and CDR2 ANQGSEA. The CDR3 consists of 15 residues. The ends were cut back, 6 bases at V and 0 bases at J, with 16 bases in the middle. This chain's CDR3 is CSVSGGQKSTDTQYF. Here the CDR3 DNA reads TGCAGCGTGTCCGGGGGCCAGAAAAGCACAGATACGCAGTATTTT.

This clone has just a few counts. In DNA, the CDR3 is TGTGCCAGCTCACGGGCCGGAGGCGTAGGCACAGATACGCAGTATTTT. The encoded protein is CASSRAGGVGTDTQYF. The rearrangement links TRBV18 to TRBJ2-3; possibly TRBD2 for D (5 bases). V lost 4 bases to trimming and J lost 1 base, with 15 bases between them. Germline V lookup: CDR1 KGHSH, CDR2 LQKENI. This CDR3 comprises 16 residues.

With respect to this clone: Compared with germline, one end of the junction differs, possibly owing to a read error. The gene calls are TRBV28 and TRBJ2-7; the D gene is possibly TRBD1 (6 bases). Germline loops: CDR1 MDHEN, CDR2 SYDVKM. CDR3 length: 10 amino acids. The CDR3 region is CASRKTGILF. The CDR3 bases are TGTGCCAGCAGAAAGACAGGTATCCTCTTC.

The sample holds one count of this clone. The genes are TRBV27 and TRBJ1-2, with D possibly being TRBD1 (5 bases). Trimming took 3 bases from V and 4 from J, leaving 15 bases between them. Germline V CDR1 and CDR2: MNHEY, SMNVEV (reference sequence). The CDR3 contains 15 residues. The CDR3 loop reads CASSFEVGPGYGYTF. The CDR3 DNA reads TGTGCCAGCAGTTTCGAGGTGGGGCCCGGCTATGGCTACACCTTC.

The gene calls are TRBV6-5 and TRBJ1-2; D might be TRBD1 (5 bases). Germline assignment: CDR1 MNHEY and CDR2 SVGAGI. V was pared by 6 bases and J by 3 bases, with 11 bases between. The CDR3 has 13 residues. CDR3 DNA: TGTGCCAGCAGCCCCGACAGACACTATGGCTACACCTTC. This translates into CASSPDRHYGYTF.